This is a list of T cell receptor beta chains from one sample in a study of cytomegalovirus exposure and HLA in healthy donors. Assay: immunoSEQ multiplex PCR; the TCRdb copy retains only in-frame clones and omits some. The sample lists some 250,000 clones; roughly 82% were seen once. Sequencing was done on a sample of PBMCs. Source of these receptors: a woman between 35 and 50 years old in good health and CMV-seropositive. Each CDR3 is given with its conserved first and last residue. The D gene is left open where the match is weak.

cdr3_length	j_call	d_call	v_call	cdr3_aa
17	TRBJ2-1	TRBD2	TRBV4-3	CASSQVGSLAGYNEQFF
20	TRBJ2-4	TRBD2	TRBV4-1	CASSQPLLAGAPLAKNIQYF
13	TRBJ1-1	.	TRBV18	CASSPERGVGAFF
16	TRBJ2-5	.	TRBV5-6	CASSLATGGAQETQYF
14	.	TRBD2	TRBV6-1	CASRSSGEAYEQYF
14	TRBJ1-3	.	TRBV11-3	CASSLDNTGNTIYF
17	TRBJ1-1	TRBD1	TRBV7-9	CSSSRSPGQAQDTEAFF
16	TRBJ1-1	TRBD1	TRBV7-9	CSSSPGQWRGGTEAFF
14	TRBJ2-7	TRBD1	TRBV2	CASSESGQGYEQYF
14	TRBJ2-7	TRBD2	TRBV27	CASGGTSGRYEQYF
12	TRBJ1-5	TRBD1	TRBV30	CAWSVQGPPQHF
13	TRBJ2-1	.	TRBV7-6	CASSLDRVNEQFF
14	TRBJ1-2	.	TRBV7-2	CASSLESGRYGYTF
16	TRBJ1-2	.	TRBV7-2	CASSLLQAGINYGYTF
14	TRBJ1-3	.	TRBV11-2	CASSLGGARNTIYF
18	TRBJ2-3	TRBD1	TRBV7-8	CASSYHPDGTGDPDTQYF
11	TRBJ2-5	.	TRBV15	CATKQGETQYF
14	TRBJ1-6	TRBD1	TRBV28	CATVRTGSNSPLHF
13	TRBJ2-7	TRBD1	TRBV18	CASSPPGQGFRGF
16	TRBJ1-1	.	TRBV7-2	CASSLRETLFNTEAFF
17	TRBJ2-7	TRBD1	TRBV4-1	CASSRGQGAFSFYEQYF
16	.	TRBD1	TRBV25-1	CASSANYRTGGYEQYF
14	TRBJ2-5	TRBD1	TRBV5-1	CASSLGGQAQRQYF
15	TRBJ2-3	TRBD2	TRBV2	CASSGSSGGTDTQYF
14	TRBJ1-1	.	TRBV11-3	CASISGALDTEAFF
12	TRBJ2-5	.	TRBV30	CAWSANQETQYF
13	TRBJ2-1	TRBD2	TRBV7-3	CASSSGGGNEQFF
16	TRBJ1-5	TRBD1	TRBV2	CASSRTGGYSNQPQHF
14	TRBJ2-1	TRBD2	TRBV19	CASTSANSYNEQFF
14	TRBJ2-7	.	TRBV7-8	CASSATVISYEQYF
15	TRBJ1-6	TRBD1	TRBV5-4	CASSFEGTGNSPLHF
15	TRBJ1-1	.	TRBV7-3	CASSSPPPPSTEAFF
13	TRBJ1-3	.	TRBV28	CASRDGGGNTIYF
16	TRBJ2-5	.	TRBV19	CASSIGGQGYQETQYF
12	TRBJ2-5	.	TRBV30	CAWGGGQETQYF
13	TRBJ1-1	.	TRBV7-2	CASSPRVNTEAFF
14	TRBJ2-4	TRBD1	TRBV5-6	CASSPRDRVIIQYF
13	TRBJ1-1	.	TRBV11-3	CASSPTGNTEAFF
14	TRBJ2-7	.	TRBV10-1	CAEPQGSKFYEQYF
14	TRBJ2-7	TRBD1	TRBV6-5	CASSYFYGTDEQYF
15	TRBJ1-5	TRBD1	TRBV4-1	CASGRDRYSNQPQHF
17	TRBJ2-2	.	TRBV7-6	CASSSVPRGHGTGELFF
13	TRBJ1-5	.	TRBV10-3	CAISGGKREPQHF